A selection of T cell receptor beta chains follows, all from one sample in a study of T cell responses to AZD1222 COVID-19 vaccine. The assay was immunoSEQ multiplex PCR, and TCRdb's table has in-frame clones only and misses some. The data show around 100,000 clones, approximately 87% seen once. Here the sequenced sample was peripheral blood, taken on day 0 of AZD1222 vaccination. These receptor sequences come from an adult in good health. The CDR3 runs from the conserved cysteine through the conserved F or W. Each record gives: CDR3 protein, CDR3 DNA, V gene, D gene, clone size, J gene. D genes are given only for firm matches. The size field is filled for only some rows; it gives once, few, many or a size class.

CASSRSRLAEDEQYF,TGTGCCAGCAGCCGCTCCCGATTAGCCGAGGACGAGCAGTACTTC,TRBV6-5,.,.,TRBJ2-7
CASSPRPTAWKFREAFF,TGTGCCAGCAGCCCCCGGCCCACCGCCTGGAAGTTTCGAGAAGCTTTCTTT,TRBV5-6,.,.,TRBJ1-1
CASSIDRGRHYGYTF,TGTGCCAGCAGTATTGACAGGGGGCGTCATTATGGCTACACCTTC,TRBV27,TRBD1,.,TRBJ1-2
CASSFGGGAYEQYF,TGTGCCAGCAGCTTCGGCGGGGGGGCATACGAGCAGTACTTC,TRBV7-9,TRBD2,once,TRBJ2-7
CASSLTWTADAFF,TGCGCCAGCAGCTTGACGTGGACCGCGGACGCTTTCTTT,TRBV5-1,.,.,TRBJ1-1
CAWAQATPEAFF,TGTGCCTGGGCTCAGGCCACCCCAGAAGCTTTCTTT,TRBV30,.,.,TRBJ1-1
CASSLDRAFYNEQFF,TGTGCCAGCAGCTTGGACAGGGCATTCTACAATGAGCAGTTCTTC,TRBV5-4,.,.,TRBJ2-1
CASSEHKNTEAFF,TGTGCCAGCTCAGAACATAAGAACACTGAAGCTTTCTTT,TRBV18,.,.,TRBJ1-1
CASSKRTGSTDTQYF,TGTGCCAGTAGTAAAAGGACAGGGAGCACAGATACGCAGTATTTT,TRBV19,TRBD1,.,TRBJ2-3
CASSLWSANQPQHF,TGTGCCAGCAGCTTATGGTCGGCGAACCAGCCCCAGCATTTT,TRBV5-6,.,.,TRBJ1-5
CASSRTYGAGANVLTF,TGTGCCAGCTCCCGAACATATGGGGCTGGGGCCAACGTCCTGACTTTC,TRBV7-6,.,.,TRBJ2-6
CASSNRVNSGNTIYF,TGTGCCAGCAGTAATCGGGTCAACTCTGGAAACACCATATATTTT,TRBV6-5,.,.,TRBJ1-3
CASSNTPGLESFAETQYF,TGTGCCAGCAGCAACACACCGGGACTAGAGAGTTTTGCGGAGACCCAGTACTTC,TRBV21-1,.,.,TRBJ2-5
CASSEGGGVETQYF,TGTGCCAGCAGTGAAGGCGGGGGGGTCGAGACCCAGTACTTC,TRBV6-1,TRBD2,.,TRBJ2-5
CASSLERHLEQYF,TGTGCCAGCAGCTTAGAGAGGCACCTCGAGCAGTACTTC,TRBV7-2,.,.,TRBJ2-7
CASSTDRYYGYTF,TGTGCCAGCAGTACGGACAGGTACTATGGCTACACCTTC,TRBV27,TRBD1,.,TRBJ1-2
CASSSRRGNTGELFF,TGTGCCAGCAGCTCCCGGAGAGGCAACACCGGGGAGCTGTTTTTT,TRBV11-3,.,.,TRBJ2-2
CASSLGLAGARDTQYF,TGTGCCAGCAGCTTAGGACTAGCGGGAGCGCGGGATACGCAGTATTTT,TRBV7-2,TRBD2,.,TRBJ2-3
CAWSVDPRTRGTGELFF,TGTGCCTGGAGTGTAGATCCTCGGACTAGGGGGACCGGGGAGCTGTTTTTT,TRBV30,.,.,TRBJ2-2
CSVGPGMNTEAFF,TGCAGCGTTGGTCCAGGGATGAACACTGAAGCTTTCTTT,TRBV29-1,.,.,TRBJ1-1
CASSPQGYGYTF,TGTGCCAGCAGCCCCCAAGGGTATGGCTACACCTTC,TRBV12-3/TRBV12-4,.,.,TRBJ1-2
CSVETGPGGPYEQYF,TGCAGCGTTGAAACGGGTCCAGGGGGCCCCTACGAGCAGTACTTC,TRBV29-1,TRBD1,few,TRBJ2-7
CASSLNRDRTYEQYF,TGTGCCAGCAGCTTAAACCGGGACAGGACCTACGAGCAGTACTTC,TRBV7-2,TRBD1,.,TRBJ2-7
CASSLRAWGTEAFF,TGTGCCAGCAGCCTTAGGGCGTGGGGGACTGAAGCTTTCTTT,TRBV3-1/TRBV3-2,.,.,TRBJ1-1
CATSGGIVPYEQYF,TGTGCCACCAGCGGGGGTATAGTCCCCTACGAGCAGTACTTC,TRBV15,.,once,TRBJ2-7
CASSPSLPGGSGNTIYF,TGTGCCAGCAGCCCCTCCCTACCCGGGGGCTCTGGAAACACCATATATTTT,TRBV7-8,.,.,TRBJ1-3
CASSYSGTSYEQYF,TGTGCCAGCAGTTACAGCGGGACCTCCTACGAGCAGTACTTC,TRBV6-5,TRBD2,.,TRBJ2-7
CASSVENSEGGELFF,TGTGCCAGCAGCGTAGAGAATAGCGAGGGCGGGGAGCTGTTTTTT,TRBV9,.,.,TRBJ2-2
CASSSPYQQQYF,TGTGCCAGCAGTTCCCCTTACCAACAGCAGTACTTC,TRBV27,.,once,TRBJ2-7
CASSLALAASYEQYF,TGCGCCAGCAGCTTGGCCCTGGCAGCTTCCTACGAGCAGTACTTC,TRBV5-1,.,.,TRBJ2-7